This T cell receptor (beta chain) was identified in a study of Ad26.COV2.S vaccination and SARS-CoV-2 variants. Points from the study as a whole: The TCR-based breadth and depth measures might underestimate overall T cell responses.

CDR1 is MNHEY, CDR2 SMNVEV, per germline (reference sequence). V was pared by 2 bases and J by 6 bases, with 12 bases of the junction left unmatched. The CDR3 is made up of 16 amino acids. Treatment here: over 15 received Ad26.COV2.S at low or high dose, single or two shots; about 5 received placebo; per-sample allocation not given. All samples were drawn on day 63, counting from the first vaccine or placebo injection. Here immunoSEQ multiplex PCR was the method, and the copy in TCRdb shows in-frame clones only, minus some. The sample yields 400,000 to 450,000 clones, about 90% seen once. On this clone: Its antigen is unidentified.

The starting material was peripheral blood, obtained in a trial of Ad26.COV2.S vaccine versus placebo. The sequence was obtained from a person aged 18-65 years who received the Ad26.COV2.S COVID-19 vaccine or a placebo. V and J are TRBV27 and TRBJ1-2, with 7 bases fitting TRBD1. The CDR3 sequence is CASSLVAGTALNGYTF. The CDR3 DNA sequence: TGTGCCAGCAGTTTAGTGGCCGGGACAGCCCTAAATGGCTACACCTTC.